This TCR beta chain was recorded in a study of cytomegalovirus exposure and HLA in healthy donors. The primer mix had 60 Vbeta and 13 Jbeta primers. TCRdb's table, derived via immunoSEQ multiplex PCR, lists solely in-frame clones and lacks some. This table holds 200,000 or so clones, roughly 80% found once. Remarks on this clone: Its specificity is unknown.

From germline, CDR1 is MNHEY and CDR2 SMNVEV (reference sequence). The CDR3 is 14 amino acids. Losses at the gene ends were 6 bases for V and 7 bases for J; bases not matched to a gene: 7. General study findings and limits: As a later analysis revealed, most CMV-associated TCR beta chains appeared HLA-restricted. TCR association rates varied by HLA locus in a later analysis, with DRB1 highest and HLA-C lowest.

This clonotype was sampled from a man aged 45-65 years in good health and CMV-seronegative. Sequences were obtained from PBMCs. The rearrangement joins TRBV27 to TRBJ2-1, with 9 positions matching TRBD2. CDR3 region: CASSRAGGVNEQFF. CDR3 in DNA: TGTGCCAGCAGCCGGGCGGGGGGGGTAAATGAGCAGTTCTTC.